These T cell receptor beta chains were read from a single sample in a study of blood T cell repertoires in COVID-19. Using immunoSEQ multiplex PCR, the repertoire was profiled, and TCRdb retains in-frame clones only, with some absent. The repertoire holds 490,000 or so clones, with more than 85% as singletons. Sequencing was done on a sample of PBMCs or T cells enriched from blood (not recorded which). These receptors were collected from a woman aged 60 to 75 who had recovered from COVID-19. Each CDR3 is given with its conserved first and last residue. The order of the fields is J gene, V gene, CDR3 length, CDR3 protein.

>TRBJ2-1|TRBV24-1|13
CATSDFRYNEQFF
>TRBJ2-5|TRBV28|16
CASSPRSGGIKETQYF
>TRBJ1-2|TRBV5-5|15
CASSFSGQGSDGYTF
>TRBJ1-2|TRBV18|14
CASSPDRSHYGYTF
>TRBJ2-7|TRBV19|18
CASSIVASGGPNSYEQYF
>TRBJ1-1|TRBV19|15
CASSINRGTSTEAFF
>TRBJ1-1|TRBV14|17
CASSHAGDRGRDRKAFF
>TRBJ2-7|TRBV7-6|18
CASSLVPPGRKIWYEQYF
>TRBJ1-1|TRBV5-6|17
CASSFGNFGQDNTEAFF
>TRBJ2-1|TRBV19|16
CASSLPGLAGDNEQFF
>TRBJ1-2|TRBV5-1|14
CASSEGQGTYGYTF
>TRBJ1-6|TRBV2|14
CASYGQSYNSPLHF
>TRBJ2-3|TRBV25-1|16
CASSEGGGGLTDTQYF
>TRBJ2-2|TRBV24-1|14
CATRETGNTGELFF
>TRBJ1-5|TRBV27|15
CASSWGQSPGQPQHF
>TRBJ1-4|TRBV4-2|13
CASASTGNEKLFF
>TRBJ2-3|TRBV18|15
CASSPLLAGVYTQYF